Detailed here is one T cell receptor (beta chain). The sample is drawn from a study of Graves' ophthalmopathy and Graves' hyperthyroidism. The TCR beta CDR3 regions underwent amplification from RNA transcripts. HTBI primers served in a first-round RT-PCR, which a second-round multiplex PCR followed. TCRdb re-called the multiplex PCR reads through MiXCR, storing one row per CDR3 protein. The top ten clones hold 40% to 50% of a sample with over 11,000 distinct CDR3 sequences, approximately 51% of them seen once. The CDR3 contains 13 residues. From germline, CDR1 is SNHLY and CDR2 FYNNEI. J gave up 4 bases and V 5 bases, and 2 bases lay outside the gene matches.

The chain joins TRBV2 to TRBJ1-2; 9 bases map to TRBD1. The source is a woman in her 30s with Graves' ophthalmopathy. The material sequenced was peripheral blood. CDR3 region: CASSPDRGYGYTF. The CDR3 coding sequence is TGTGCCAGCAGTCCGGACAGGGGCTATGGCTACACCTTC.